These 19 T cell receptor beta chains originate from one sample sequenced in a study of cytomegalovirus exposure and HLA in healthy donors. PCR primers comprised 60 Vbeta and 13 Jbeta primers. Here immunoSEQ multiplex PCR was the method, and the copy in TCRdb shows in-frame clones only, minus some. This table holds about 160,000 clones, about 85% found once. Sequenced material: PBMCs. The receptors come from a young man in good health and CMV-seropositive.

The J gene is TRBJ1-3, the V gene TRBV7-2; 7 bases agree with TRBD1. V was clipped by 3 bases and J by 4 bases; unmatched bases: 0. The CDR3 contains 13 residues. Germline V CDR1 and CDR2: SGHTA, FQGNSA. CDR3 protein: CASSLDRGNTIYF. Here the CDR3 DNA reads TGTGCCAGCAGCTTGGACAGGGGAAACACCATATATTTT. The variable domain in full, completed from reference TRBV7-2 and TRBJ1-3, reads GAGVSQSPSNKVTEKGKDVELRCDPISGHTALYWYRQSLGQGLEFLIYFQGNSAPDKSGLPSDRFSAERTGGSVSTLTIQRTQQEDSAVYLCASSLDRGNTIYFGEGSWLTVV.

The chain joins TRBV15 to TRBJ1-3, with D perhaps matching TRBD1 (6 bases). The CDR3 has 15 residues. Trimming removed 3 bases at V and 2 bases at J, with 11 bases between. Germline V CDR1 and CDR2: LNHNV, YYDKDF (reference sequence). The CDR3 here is CATSRGAFAGNTIYF. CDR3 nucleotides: TGTGCCACCAGCAGGGGGGCGTTCGCTGGAAACACCATATATTTT.

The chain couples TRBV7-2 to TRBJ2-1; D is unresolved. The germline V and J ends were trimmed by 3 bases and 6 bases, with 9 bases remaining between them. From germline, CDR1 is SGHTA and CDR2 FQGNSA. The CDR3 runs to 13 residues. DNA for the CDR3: TGTGCCAGCAGCTTGGTGAGGCTCAATGAGCAGTTCTTC. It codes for CASSLVRLNEQFF.

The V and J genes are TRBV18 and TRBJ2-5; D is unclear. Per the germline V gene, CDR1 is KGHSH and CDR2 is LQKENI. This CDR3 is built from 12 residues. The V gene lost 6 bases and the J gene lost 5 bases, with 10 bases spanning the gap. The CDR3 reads CASSPRAETQYF. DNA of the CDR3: TGTGCCAGCTCGCCCCGCGCGGAGACCCAGTACTTC.

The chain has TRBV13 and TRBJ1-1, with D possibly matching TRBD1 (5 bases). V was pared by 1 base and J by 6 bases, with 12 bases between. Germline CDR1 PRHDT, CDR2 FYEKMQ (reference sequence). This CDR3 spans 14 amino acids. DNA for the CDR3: TGTGCCAGCAGCTTAGAGGGGTTTGGGGCTGAAGCTTTCTTT. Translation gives CASSLEGFGAEAFF.

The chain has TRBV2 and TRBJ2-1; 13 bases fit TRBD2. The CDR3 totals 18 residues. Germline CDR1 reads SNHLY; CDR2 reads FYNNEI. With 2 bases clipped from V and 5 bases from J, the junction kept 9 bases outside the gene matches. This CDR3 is CASSERGTSGAGNNEQFF. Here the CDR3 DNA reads TGTGCCAGCAGTGAAAGGGGGACTAGCGGGGCCGGAAACAATGAGCAGTTCTTC.

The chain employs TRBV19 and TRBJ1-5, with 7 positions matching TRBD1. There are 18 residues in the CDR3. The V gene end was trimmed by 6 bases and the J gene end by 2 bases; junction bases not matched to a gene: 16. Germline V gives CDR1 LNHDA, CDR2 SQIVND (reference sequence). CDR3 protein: CASSTTGTRSGGNQPQHF. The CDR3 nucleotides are TGTGCCAGTAGCACGACAGGGACTCGGTCAGGGGGCAATCAGCCCCAGCATTTT.

CDR3 bases: TGTGCCAGCAGCTACGACGGGGCTAACTATGGCTACACCTTC. This gives the protein CASSYDGANYGYTF. The genes are TRBV7-2 and TRBJ1-2; D remains unclear. This CDR3 is built from 14 residues. Germline values: CDR1 SGHTA, CDR2 FQGNSA. The V and J ends lost 4 bases and 0 bases respectively, with 9 bases between them.

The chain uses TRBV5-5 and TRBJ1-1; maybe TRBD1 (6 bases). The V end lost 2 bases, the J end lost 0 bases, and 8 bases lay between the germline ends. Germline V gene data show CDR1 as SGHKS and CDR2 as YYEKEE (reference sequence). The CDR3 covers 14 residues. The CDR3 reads CASSFDRMNTEAFF. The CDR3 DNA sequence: TGTGCCAGCAGCTTCGACAGGATGAACACTGAAGCTTTCTTT. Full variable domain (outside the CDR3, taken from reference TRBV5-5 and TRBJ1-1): DAGVTQSPTHLIKTRGQQVTLRCSPISGHKSVSWYQQVLGQGPQFIFQYYEKEERGRGNFPDRFSARQFPNYSSELNVNALLLGDSALYLCASSFDRMNTEAFFGQGTRLTVV.

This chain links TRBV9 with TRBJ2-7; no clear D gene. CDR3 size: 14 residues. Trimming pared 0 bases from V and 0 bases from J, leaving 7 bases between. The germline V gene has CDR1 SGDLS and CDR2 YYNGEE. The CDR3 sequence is CASSVGYSSYEQYF. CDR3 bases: TGTGCCAGCAGCGTAGGATACAGCTCCTACGAGCAGTACTTC.

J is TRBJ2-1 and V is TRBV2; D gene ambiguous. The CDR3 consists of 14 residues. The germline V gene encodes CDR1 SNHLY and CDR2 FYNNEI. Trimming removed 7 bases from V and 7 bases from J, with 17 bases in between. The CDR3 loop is CASISGYARNEQFF. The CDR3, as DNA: TGTGCCAGCATTTCCGGGTATGCCCGGAATGAGCAGTTCTTC.

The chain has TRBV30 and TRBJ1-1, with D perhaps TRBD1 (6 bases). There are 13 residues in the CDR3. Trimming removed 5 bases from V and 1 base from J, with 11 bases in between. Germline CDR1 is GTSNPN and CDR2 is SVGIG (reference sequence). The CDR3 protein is CAWLQGANTEAFF. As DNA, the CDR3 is TGTGCCTGGTTACAGGGAGCGAACACTGAAGCTTTCTTT.

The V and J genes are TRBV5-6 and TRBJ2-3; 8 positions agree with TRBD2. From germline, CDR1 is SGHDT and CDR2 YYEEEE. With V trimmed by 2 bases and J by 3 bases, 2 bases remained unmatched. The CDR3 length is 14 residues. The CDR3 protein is CASSFGGGTDTQYF. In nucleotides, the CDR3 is TGTGCCAGCAGCTTCGGGGGGGGGACAGATACGCAGTATTTT.

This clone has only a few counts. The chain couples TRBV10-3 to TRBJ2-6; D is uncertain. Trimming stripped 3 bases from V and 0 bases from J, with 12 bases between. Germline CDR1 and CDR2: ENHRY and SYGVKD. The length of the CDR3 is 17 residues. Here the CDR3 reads CAISESSGNSGANVLTF. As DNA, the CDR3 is TGTGCCATCAGTGAAAGTTCCGGTAACTCTGGGGCCAACGTCCTGACTTTC.

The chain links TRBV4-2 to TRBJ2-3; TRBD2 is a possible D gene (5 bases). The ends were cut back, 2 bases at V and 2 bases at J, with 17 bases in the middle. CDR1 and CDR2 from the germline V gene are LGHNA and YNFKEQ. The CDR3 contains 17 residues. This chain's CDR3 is CASSQSGKGTFTDTQYF. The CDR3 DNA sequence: TGTGCCAGCAGCCAAAGCGGAAAGGGCACTTTCACAGATACGCAGTATTTT.

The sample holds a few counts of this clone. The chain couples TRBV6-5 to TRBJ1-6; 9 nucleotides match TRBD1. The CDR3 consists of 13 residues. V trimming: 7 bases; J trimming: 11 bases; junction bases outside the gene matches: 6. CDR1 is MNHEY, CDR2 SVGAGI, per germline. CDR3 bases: TGTGCCAGCAAGGGGGGACAGGGTACACCCCTCCACTTT. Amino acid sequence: CASKGGQGTPLHF.

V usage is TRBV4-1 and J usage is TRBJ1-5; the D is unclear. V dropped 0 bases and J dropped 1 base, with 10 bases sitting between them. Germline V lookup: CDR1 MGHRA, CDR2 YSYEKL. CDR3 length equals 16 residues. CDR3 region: CASSQDPAGSNQPQHF. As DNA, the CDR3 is TGCGCCAGCAGCCAAGATCCGGCCGGGAGCAATCAGCCCCAGCATTTT.

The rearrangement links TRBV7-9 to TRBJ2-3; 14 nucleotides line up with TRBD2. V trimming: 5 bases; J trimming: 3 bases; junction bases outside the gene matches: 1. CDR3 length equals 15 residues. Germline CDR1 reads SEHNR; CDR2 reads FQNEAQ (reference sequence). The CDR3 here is CASSRTSGGTDTQYF. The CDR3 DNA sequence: TGTGCCAGCAGCCGGACTAGCGGGGGGACAGATACGCAGTATTTT.

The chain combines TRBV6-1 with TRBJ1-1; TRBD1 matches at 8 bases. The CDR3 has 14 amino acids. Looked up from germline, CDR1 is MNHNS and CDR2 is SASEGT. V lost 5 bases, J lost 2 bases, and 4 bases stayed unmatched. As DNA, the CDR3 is TGTGCCAGCAGTTTTGACAGGGGCAACACTGAAGCTTTCTTT. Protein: CASSFDRGNTEAFF.